This entry concerns a single T cell receptor beta chain. The data belong to a study of blood T cell repertoires in COVID-19. Whole-study context: The United States, Italy and Spain supplied acute and convalescent COVID-19 samples. In each case, the material was cDNA or gDNA derived from T cells, B-cell-depleted T cells, or PBMCs.

The CDR3 is 13 amino acids. Germline trimming cut 6 bases from V and 8 bases from J; bases unmatched to any gene: 4. CDR1 and CDR2 from the germline V gene are MNHEY and SVGAGI. In the original processing: From reference gene primer amplification, estimates of nucleated cell counts were derived. Sequenced by immunoSEQ multiplex PCR; TCRdb stores in-frame clones only, minus some. Clone size and V and J calls were adopted from that table, with D and trimming inferred from the DNA. The data hold roughly 140,000 clones, with approximately 80% observed a single time. The receptor was isolated from a woman aged 80 or over with acute or convalescent COVID-19. The chain carries TRBV6-5 and TRBJ1-4, with 9 bases fitting TRBD1. Sample: peripheral blood. The CDR3 bases are TGTGCCAGCAGAGGGACAGGGTTGGAAAAACTGTTTTTT. Translation gives CASRGTGLEKLFF.